The 28 T cell receptor beta chains below all came from one sample that was sequenced in a study of blood T cell repertoires in COVID-19. Sequencing used immunoSEQ multiplex PCR; TCRdb keeps in-frame clones, though not all of them. The data hold 490,000 or so clones, with around nine tenths observed a single time. Sequenced sample: PBMCs or T cells enriched from blood (not recorded which). These receptors originate from a woman in her fifties or sixties who had recovered from COVID-19.

The gene calls are TRBV6-5 and TRBJ2-7; 7 bases align to TRBD1. Germline assignment: CDR1 MNHEY and CDR2 SVGAGI. This CDR3 region has 12 residues. J lost 6 bases, V lost 6 bases, and 5 bases had no gene match. The CDR3 is CASRDRAREQYF. The CDR3 DNA sequence: TGTGCCAGCAGAGACAGGGCGCGCGAGCAGTACTTC.

The chain links TRBV9 to TRBJ2-7; 9 nucleotides agree with TRBD1. Losses at the gene ends were 3 bases for V and 3 bases for J; bases not matched to a gene: 4. The CDR3 contains 14 residues. Germline loops: CDR1 SGDLS, CDR2 YYNGEE. The CDR3 bases are TGTGCCAGCAGCGGACAGGGGGGTAACTACGAGCAGTACTTC. It encodes CASSGQGGNYEQYF.

The chain employs TRBV20-1 and TRBJ2-1, with D uncertain. V was shortened by 7 bases and J by 3 bases, with 7 bases between the two germline ends. The CDR3 has 11 amino acids. The V gene's germline CDR1 is DFQATT and CDR2 SNEGSKA (reference sequence). The CDR3 bases are TGCAGTGTAAGTAGCTACAATGAGCAGTTCTTC. Protein sequence: CSVSSYNEQFF.

The rearrangement links TRBV7-8 to TRBJ2-3, with 11 bases fitting TRBD2. Germline V lookup: CDR1 SGHVS, CDR2 FQNEAQ. The CDR3 is 14 amino acids. Trimming removed 5 bases from V and 8 bases from J; junction bases left unmatched: 6. The CDR3 sequence: CASSLGTSGVTQYF. The DNA of the CDR3 is TGTGCCAGCAGCCTCGGGACTAGCGGAGTTACGCAGTATTTT.

The chain employs TRBV2 and TRBJ1-2; D is perhaps TRBD1 (6 bases). There are 16 residues in the CDR3. The ends were cut back, 6 bases at V and 0 bases at J, with 17 bases in the middle. Germline-derived CDR1 and CDR2 are SNHLY and FYNNEI. CDR3 sequence reads: CASRLMSGATNYGYTF. CDR3 sequence (DNA): TGTGCCAGCAGGCTCATGTCAGGGGCAACTAACTATGGCTACACCTTC. The whole variable domain, filled in from reference TRBV2 and TRBJ1-2, reads EPEVTQTPSHQVTQMGQEVILRCVPISNHLYFYWYRQILGQKVEFLVSFYNNEISEKSEIFDDQFSVERPDGSNFTLKIRSTKLEDSAMYFCASRLMSGATNYGYTFGSGTRLTVV.

The rearrangement joins TRBV6-2 or TRBV6-3 to TRBJ1-5; 7 bases align to TRBD1. Trimming took 6 bases from V and 2 from J; bases not matched to a gene: 13. This CDR3 is built from 17 residues. Germline V CDR1 and CDR2: MNHEY, SVGEGT. The CDR3, as DNA: TGTGCCAGCAGCCCTCTAACAGGGGCCGGAGGCAATCAGCCCCAGCATTTT. Encoded protein: CASSPLTGAGGNQPQHF.

This rearrangement joins TRBV6-5 to TRBJ2-5; tentatively, D is TRBD2 (6 bases). V shed 5 bases and J shed 7 bases, with 20 bases lying between them. This CDR3 has 15 amino acids. Germline assignment: CDR1 MNHEY and CDR2 SVGAGI. This CDR3 reads CASSPPGPTEGTQYF. For the CDR3, the DNA is TGTGCCAGCAGTCCGCCGGGACCAACGGAGGGGACCCAGTACTTC.

The V gene is TRBV18, the J gene TRBJ1-5, with 8 bases lining up with TRBD1. There are 14 residues in the CDR3. CDR1 and CDR2 (germline): KGHSH, LQKENI. Losses at the gene ends were 5 bases for V and 8 bases for J; bases not matched to a gene: 8. For the CDR3, the DNA is TGTGCCAGCTCATCCGGACAGGGCGGAAAGCCCCAGCATTTT. Its translation: CASSSGQGGKPQHF.

This chain links TRBV27 with TRBJ2-2, with 7 bases fitting TRBD2. The junction had 10 bases not matched to a gene; V was cut back by 6 bases and J by 6 bases. The CDR3 has 15 residues. Germline V gene sequence: CDR1 MNHEY, CDR2 SMNVEV (reference sequence). CDR3 amino acids: CASSTHRGEAGELFF. The CDR3 DNA sequence: TGTGCCAGCAGCACTCATCGGGGGGAGGCCGGGGAGCTGTTTTTT.

The rearrangement links TRBV6-4 to TRBJ1-2, with a tentative D call TRBD1 (5 bases). Germline CDR1 and CDR2: MRHNA and SNTAGT. With 0 bases removed from V and 8 bases from J, the gap between germline ends came to 16 bases. The CDR3 runs to 15 residues. The CDR3 is CASSDSWWRGGGYTF. The CDR3 coding sequence is TGTGCCAGCAGTGACTCGTGGTGGAGGGGCGGCGGCTACACCTTC.

The V gene is TRBV5-1, the J gene TRBJ2-5; weak D call: TRBD1 (6 bases). V lost 5 bases and J lost 5, with 19 bases in between. CDR1 is SGHRS and CDR2 is YFSETQ in the germline V gene. The CDR3 has 15 amino acids. As DNA, the CDR3 is TGCGCCAGCAGATATTCGACAGGAGTAGGGGAGACCCAGTACTTC. Its protein is CASRYSTGVGETQYF.

V and J are TRBV5-1 and TRBJ2-1, with 10 bases fitting TRBD1. V was pared by 0 bases and J by 3 bases, with 3 bases of the junction left unmatched. CDR1 SGHRS and CDR2 YFSETQ come from the germline V gene. CDR3 length equals 16 residues. CDR3 coding DNA: TGCGCCAGCAGCTTGGATCGGACAGGGGGCTACAATGAGCAGTTCTTC. This sequence encodes CASSLDRTGGYNEQFF.

The chain joins TRBV5-1 to TRBJ1-1, with a weak D call TRBD1 (6 bases). Trimming shortened V by 2 bases and J by 3 bases, and 11 bases separated the two germline ends. The CDR3 length is 14 residues. CDR1 is SGHRS and CDR2 is YFSETQ in the germline V gene. CDR3 DNA sequence: TGCGCCAGCAGCTTAGACAGGCCGGACACTGAAGCTTTCTTT. It is translated as CASSLDRPDTEAFF.

The V call is TRBV6-5, the J call TRBJ2-5; 10 positions agree with TRBD2. Germline CDR1 is MNHEY and CDR2 is SVGAGI. Trimming took 6 bases from V and 2 from J; bases not matched to a gene: 3. The CDR3 length is 14 residues. The CDR3 is CASRVAGGQETQYF. DNA for the CDR3: TGTGCCAGCAGGGTAGCGGGGGGTCAAGAGACCCAGTACTTC.

The V call is TRBV7-2, the J call TRBJ2-5, with 10 positions matching TRBD2. CDR3 length: 16 amino acids. Germline V gives CDR1 SGHTA, CDR2 FQGNSA. Losses at the gene ends were 5 bases for V and 4 bases for J; bases not matched to a gene: 10. CDR3: CASSRKLAGSSETQYF. The CDR3 DNA sequence: TGTGCCAGCAGCCGCAAACTAGCGGGGAGTTCAGAGACCCAGTACTTC.

The rearrangement uses TRBV25-1 and TRBJ1-1; D gene uncertain. The CDR3 contains 13 residues. The germline V gene has CDR1 MGHDK and CDR2 SYGVNS. With 5 bases removed from V and 9 bases from J, the gap between germline ends came to 16 bases. CDR3 coding DNA: TGTGCCAGCAGTTCGTTATTAGTTAATCAAGCTTTCTTT. The encoded protein is CASSSLLVNQAFF.

There are a few counts of this clone. This chain joins TRBV11-3 and TRBJ1-5, with TRBD1 matching 7 bases. Germline values: CDR1 SGHNT, CDR2 YENEEA. The CDR3 has 13 amino acids. The CDR3 nucleotides are TGTCCTGGGGGCAGGGGGAGCAATCAGCCCCAGCATTTT. It is translated as CPGGRGSNQPQHF.

The gene calls are TRBV29-1 and TRBJ1-4; 9 bases line up with TRBD1. V lost 6 bases to trimming and J lost 7 bases; unmatched junction nucleotides: 6. The CDR3 loop spans 13 amino acids. The germline CDR1 and CDR2 sequences are SQVTM and ANQGSEA. The CDR3, as DNA: TGCAGCGTCAAAGGGACAGGGAGTGAAAAACTGTTTTTT. As protein: CSVKGTGSEKLFF.

The rearrangement links TRBV6-6 to TRBJ1-5; D perhaps matches TRBD1 (5 bases). Trimming removed 1 base from V and 5 bases from J, with 12 bases in between. CDR3 length equals 15 residues. Germline V gives CDR1 MNHNY, CDR2 SVGAGI (reference sequence). CDR3: CASSYFQGDYQPQHF. DNA for the CDR3: TGTGCCAGCAGTTACTTTCAGGGCGATTATCAGCCCCAGCATTTT.

The CDR3: CASSGRLHPDFPMSFEAFF. Here the CDR3 DNA reads TGTGCCAGCAGTGGAAGGTTACATCCAGACTTTCCGATGTCCTTTGAAGCTTTCTTT. V and J are TRBV6-1 and TRBJ1-1, with D unresolved. This CDR3 has 19 amino acids. Germline-derived CDR1 and CDR2 are MNHNS and SASEGT. Trimming shortened V by 4 bases and J by 7 bases, and 31 bases separated the two germline ends.

J is TRBJ2-5 and V is TRBV4-1; possible D gene TRBD2, 6 bases. This CDR3 has 14 residues. CDR1 and CDR2 (germline): MGHRA, YSYEKL. V lost 1 base to trimming and J lost 6 bases, with 12 bases between them. The CDR3 DNA follows: TGCGCCAGCAGCCAAGTGCGGGACCAGAAGACCCAGTACTTC. It yields the protein CASSQVRDQKTQYF.

This chain joins TRBV30 and TRBJ1-2; TRBD1 matches at 7 bases. Germline V gives CDR1 GTSNPN, CDR2 SVGIG (reference sequence). The CDR3 sequence is 14 residues long. Trimming cost V 7 bases and J 4 bases; bases outside gene matches: 12. The chain's CDR3 is CALTRDSAIYGYTF. The CDR3 coding sequence is TGTGCCTTGACCCGGGACAGCGCGATCTATGGCTACACCTTC. The full variable domain, with the rest looked up from reference TRBV30 and TRBJ1-2, is SQTIHQWPATLVQPVGSPLSLECTVEGTSNPNLYWYRQAAGRGLQLLFYSVGIGQISSEVPQNLSASRPQDRQFILSSKKLLLSDSGFYLCALTRDSAIYGYTFGSGTRLTVV.

The chain has TRBV10-1 and TRBJ1-1, with unresolved D. The germline gives CDR1 WNHNN, CDR2 SYGVQD (reference sequence). The CDR3 loop spans 12 amino acids. V was pared by 8 bases and J by 7 bases, with 14 bases between. CDR3 in amino acids: CASGGGKGEAFF. CDR3 nucleotide sequence: TGCGCCAGCGGTGGAGGGAAAGGTGAAGCTTTCTTT.

The gene calls are TRBV6-5 and TRBJ2-3; 8 nucleotides line up with TRBD2. Trimming took 0 bases from V and 1 from J; bases not matched to a gene: 3. Germline CDR1 MNHEY, CDR2 SVGAGI. The CDR3 has 16 residues. The CDR3 sequence is CASSYSRRGGTDTQYF. The CDR3 bases are TGTGCCAGCAGTTACTCGAGGCGGGGGGGCACAGATACGCAGTATTTT.

The genes are TRBV19 and TRBJ1-3, with no clear D. Looked up from germline, CDR1 is LNHDA and CDR2 is SQIVND (reference sequence). There are 16 residues in the CDR3. V lost 7 bases and J 1 base, leaving 17 bases between the germline ends. CDR3 nucleotide sequence: TGTGCCAGTATAGCCCGGGGAAGGGAGTCTGGAAACACCATATATTTT. Residues: CASIARGRESGNTIYF.

As to this clone: Within the sample, other DNA sequences also encode this same CDR3. The V gene is TRBV12-3 or TRBV12-4, the J gene TRBJ2-2; D unclear. The V end was cut by 0 bases, the J end by 5 bases, with 4 bases between. The CDR3 totals 13 residues. CDR3 nucleotide sequence: TGTGCCAGCAGTTTAGCGCTAACCGGGGAGCTGTTTTTT. It specifies CASSLALTGELFF.

The rearrangement joins TRBV5-1 to TRBJ2-1; D is uncertain. The CDR3 runs to 13 residues. V shed 2 bases and J shed 4 bases, with 7 bases lying between them. The V gene's germline CDR1 is SGHRS and CDR2 YFSETQ. DNA for the CDR3: TGCGCCAGCAGCTTTACAGCTTACAATGAGCAGTTCTTC. As protein: CASSFTAYNEQFF.

In nucleotides, the CDR3 is TGTGCCAGCAGTGTACGACGGGGAATGATGAACACTGAAGCTTTCTTT. Its protein is CASSVRRGMMNTEAFF. The chain combines TRBV6-1 with TRBJ1-1, with D uncertain. Germline CDR1 is MNHNS and CDR2 is SASEGT. Trimming took 4 bases from V and 0 from J, leaving 15 bases between them. The CDR3 sequence is 16 residues long.